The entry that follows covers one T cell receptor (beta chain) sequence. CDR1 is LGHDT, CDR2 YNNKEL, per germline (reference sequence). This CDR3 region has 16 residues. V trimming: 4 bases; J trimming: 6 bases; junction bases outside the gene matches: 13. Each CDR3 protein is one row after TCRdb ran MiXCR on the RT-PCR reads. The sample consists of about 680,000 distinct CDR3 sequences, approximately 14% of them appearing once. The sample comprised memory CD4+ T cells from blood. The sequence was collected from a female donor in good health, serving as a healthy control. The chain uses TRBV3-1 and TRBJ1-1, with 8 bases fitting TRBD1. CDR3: CASSRNPTGAGSEAFF. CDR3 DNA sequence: TGTGCCAGCAGCCGAAACCCGACAGGGGCGGGGTCTGAAGCTTTCTTT. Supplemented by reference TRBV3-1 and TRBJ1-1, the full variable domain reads DTAVSQTPKYLVTQMGNDKSIKCEQNLGHDTMYWYKQDSKKFLKIMFSYNNKELIINETVPNRFSPKSPDKAHLNLHINSLELGDSAVYFCASSRNPTGAGSEAFFGQGTRLTVV.